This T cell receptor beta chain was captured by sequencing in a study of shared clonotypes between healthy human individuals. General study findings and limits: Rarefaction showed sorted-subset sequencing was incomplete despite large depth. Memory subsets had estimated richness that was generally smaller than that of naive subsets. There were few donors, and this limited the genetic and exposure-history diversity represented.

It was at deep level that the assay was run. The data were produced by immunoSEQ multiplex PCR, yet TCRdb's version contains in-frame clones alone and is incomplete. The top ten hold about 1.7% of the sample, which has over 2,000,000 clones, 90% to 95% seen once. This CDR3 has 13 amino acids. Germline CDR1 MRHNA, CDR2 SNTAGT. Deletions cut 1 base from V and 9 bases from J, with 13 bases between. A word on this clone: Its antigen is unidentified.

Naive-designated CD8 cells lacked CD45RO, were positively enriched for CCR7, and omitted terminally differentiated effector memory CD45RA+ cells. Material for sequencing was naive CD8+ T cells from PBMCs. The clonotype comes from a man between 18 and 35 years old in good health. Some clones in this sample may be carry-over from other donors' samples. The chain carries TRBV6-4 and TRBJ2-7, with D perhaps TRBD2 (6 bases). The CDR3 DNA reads TGTGCCAGCAGTGACTGGCAGGGACTGCGGCAGTACTTC. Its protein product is CASSDWQGLRQYF.